The 13 T cell receptor beta chains in this list originate from one sample, sequenced in a study of technical replicates of blood from a few donors (dated by TCRdb to about 2017). Libraries were made using the immunoSEQ multiplex PCR assay. In TCRdb, the immuneACCESS table is reduced to in-frame sequences with V and J assigned. These tables do not hold every clone; where another copy was compared, an unresolved V gene accounts for under half, and the others remain unexplained. Across this sample there are around 93,000 clones, with about 95% seen only once. The top ten constitute approximately 0.33% of the sample. The sample consisted of T cells isolated from PBMCs. The receptors come from a human donor in good health.

This chain joins TRBV27 and TRBJ2-7; 10 bases align to TRBD2. Trimming cost V 5 bases and J 1 base; bases outside gene matches: 8. CDR1 and CDR2 (germline): MNHEY, SMNVEV (reference sequence). The CDR3 loop spans 16 amino acids. The CDR3 loop reads CASSPSLAGESYEQYF. The CDR3 bases are TGTGCCAGCAGTCCTTCGCTAGCGGGAGAATCCTACGAGCAGTACTTC.

V and J are TRBV19 and TRBJ2-7; D uncertain. Trimming removed 1 base at V and 4 bases at J, with 8 bases between. The CDR3 has 13 amino acids. Germline assignment: CDR1 LNHDA and CDR2 SQIVND (reference sequence). The CDR3 DNA sequence: TGTGCCAGTAGTATAGGCAGACTTTACGAGCAGTACTTC. Protein sequence: CASSIGRLYEQYF. The variable domain in full, with the rest retrieved from reference TRBV19 and TRBJ2-7, is DGGITQSPKYLFRKEGQNVTLSCEQNLNHDAMYWYRQDPGQGLRLIYYSQIVNDFQKGDIAEGYSVSREKKESFPLTVTSAQKNPTAFYLCASSIGRLYEQYFGPGTRLTVT.

The rearrangement links TRBV5-1 to TRBJ1-1; D is perhaps TRBD1 (5 bases). This CDR3 contains 15 residues. V lost 4 bases, J lost 1 base, and 14 bases lay in between. Germline CDR1 and CDR2: SGHRS and YFSETQ. Here the CDR3 reads CASSGRGVENTEAFF. CDR3 nucleotide sequence: TGCGCCAGCAGCGGCCGGGGGGTGGAGAACACTGAAGCTTTCTTT.

The chain carries TRBV5-1 and TRBJ2-2; the match to TRBD2 covers 10 bases. The CDR3 covers 14 residues. Per the germline V gene, CDR1 is SGHRS and CDR2 is YFSETQ. The junction had 7 bases not matched to a gene; V was cut back by 9 bases and J by 5 bases. CDR3 nucleotides: TGCGCCACCACCACTAGCGGGACAACCGGGGAGCTGTTTTTT. It codes for CATTTSGTTGELFF.

The chain uses TRBV7-2 and TRBJ2-1; 7 nucleotides line up with TRBD1. The CDR3 runs 15 residues. The germline CDR1 and CDR2 sequences are SGHTA and FQGNSA. The ends lost 2 bases at V and 2 bases at J; junction bases unmatched: 3. CDR3 DNA: TGTGCCAGCAGCTTATTCAGGGGGACCTACAATGAGCAGTTCTTC. Its protein product is CASSLFRGTYNEQFF.

V is TRBV2 and J is TRBJ2-1, with unresolved D. Looked up from germline, CDR1 is SNHLY and CDR2 is FYNNEI. This CDR3 comprises 12 residues. V was shortened by 3 bases and J by 9 bases, with 9 bases between the two germline ends. CDR3 in amino acids: CASSDLRSEQFF. The CDR3 DNA follows: TGTGCCAGCAGTGATCTACGAAGTGAGCAGTTCTTC.

V is TRBV4-3 and J is TRBJ2-5; 7 positions agree with TRBD2. CDR1 LGHNA and CDR2 YSLEER come from the germline V gene. V lost 0 bases to trimming and J lost 5 bases; unmatched junction nucleotides: 15. The CDR3 runs to 18 residues. In DNA, the CDR3 is TGCGCCAGCAGCCAAGAGGGACTACTCCTAGCACAAAGGGAGACCCAGTACTTC. Its translation is CASSQEGLLLAQRETQYF.

The chain carries TRBV5-1 and TRBJ2-1; 10 bases line up with TRBD2. Germline V gene sequence: CDR1 SGHRS, CDR2 YFSETQ. With V trimmed by 2 bases and J by 8 bases, 10 bases remained unmatched. This CDR3 comprises 16 residues. CDR3 loop: CASSLASGSSLDEQFF. CDR3 sequence (DNA): TGCGCCAGCAGCTTAGCTAGCGGGAGTTCTCTGGATGAGCAGTTCTTC. The full variable domain, with the rest looked up from reference TRBV5-1 and TRBJ2-1, is KAGVTQTPRYLIKTRGQQVTLSCSPISGHRSVSWYQQTPGQGLQFLFEYFSETQRNKGNFPGRFSGRQFSNSRSEMNVSTLELGDSALYLCASSLASGSSLDEQFFGPGTRLTVL.

The DNA for the CDR3 is TGTGCCAGCAGTCGTACCTTGGACAGAAGGGTGAACACTGAAGCTTTCTTT. Encoded protein: CASSRTLDRRVNTEAFF. This sequence joins TRBV28 and TRBJ1-1; TRBD1 is a possible D gene (6 bases). The V end was cut by 5 bases, the J end by 0 bases, with 19 bases between. There are 17 residues in the CDR3. Germline loops: CDR1 MDHEN, CDR2 SYDVKM.

This clone was counted only a few times. The chain uses TRBV5-1 and TRBJ1-3; D gene unclear. Germline V gene sequence: CDR1 SGHRS, CDR2 YFSETQ. The CDR3 is 13 residues long. V was pared by 1 base and J by 4 bases, with 6 bases between. The CDR3 loop is CASSLLQGNTIYF. CDR3 sequence (DNA): TGCGCCAGCAGCTTGTTACAGGGAAACACCATATATTTT.

The chain recombines TRBV10-3 with TRBJ2-7; 7 bases match TRBD1. The V and J ends lost 6 bases and 6 bases, in that order; junction bases with no gene match: 8. CDR3 length equals 13 residues. Germline V gives CDR1 ENHRY, CDR2 SYGVKD. The CDR3 protein is CAIRIDRVGEQYF. The CDR3 DNA reads TGTGCCATCAGGATAGACAGGGTCGGCGAGCAGTACTTC.

This chain joins TRBV7-3 and TRBJ2-1, with D perhaps matching TRBD2 (6 bases). Germline V gene data show CDR1 as SGHTA and CDR2 as FQGTGA. Trimming cost V 5 bases and J 1 base, with 12 bases left between them. This CDR3 contains 15 residues. The CDR3 region is CASSPIGGSYNEQFF. CDR3 nucleotide sequence: TGTGCCAGCAGCCCAATTGGGGGGTCCTACAATGAGCAGTTCTTC.

J is TRBJ1-2 and V is TRBV27; D perhaps matches TRBD1 (5 bases). Germline CDR1 is MNHEY and CDR2 is SMNVEV (reference sequence). The CDR3 contains 14 residues. With 3 bases removed from V and 7 bases from J, the gap between germline ends came to 15 bases. DNA for the CDR3: TGTGCCAGCAGTTTTGTAGGGGTTTGGAGTGGCTACACCTTC. Protein sequence: CASSFVGVWSGYTF.